This TCR beta chain was found in a study of OX40 agonist ivuxolimab in advanced cancers. Looking at the study overall: From roughly 20 to 85 years was the age range, with a mean of about 56 years, and approximately 80% were male.

The CDR3 has 15 amino acids. Germline V gene sequence: CDR1 SGHTA, CDR2 FQGTGA. Concerning this clone itself: The junction shows a germline mismatch at one end, possibly a read error.

Only in-frame clones appear in the TCRdb table, and some are missing; sequencing was by immunoSEQ multiplex PCR. The table shows 100,000 to 120,000 clones, with around 93% occurring only once. This chain joins TRBV7-3 and TRBJ1-1; D may be TRBD1 (5 bases). Sequenced material: CD4+ or CD8+ T cells sorted from blood, taken in a trial of the OX40 agonist ivuxolimab. The receptor's source is an adult with an advanced solid tumor such as melanoma, head and neck, liver or kidney cancer. The CDR3 is CASSVTGAPNTEAFF. The CDR3 DNA reads as TGTGCCAGCAGCGTAACAGGCGCCCCGAACACTGAAGCTTTCTTT.